This is a list of T cell receptor beta chains from one sample in a study of CD8 T cells in Susac syndrome. TCRdb independently ran MiXCR on the immunoSEQ multiplex PCR reads; one entry per CDR3 protein. The sample has 85,000 to 120,000 distinct CDR3 sequences; 94% are singletons. Sequences were obtained from CD8+ T cells from PBMCs. These receptors came from a human donor with Susac syndrome. CDR3s include the opening cysteine and the closing phenylalanine or tryptophan. D genes are given only for firm matches. The size of a clone is reported for some rows only, either as once, few or many, or as a class for expanded clones.

>TRBV27|-|-|TRBJ1-1
CASSLGLGGEAFF
TGTGCCAGCAGTTTAGGCCTCGGGGGTGAAGCTTTCTTT
>TRBV4-1|-|-|TRBJ2-1
CASSQDSDNEQFF
TGCGCCAGCAGCCAAGATTCCGACAATGAGCAGTTCTTC
>TRBV6-5|-|-|TRBJ2-5
CASSPLRETPETQYF
TGTGCCAGCAGTCCGCTCCGGGAAACCCCGGAGACCCAGTACTTC
>TRBV7-8|-|-|TRBJ2-3
CASMAGSTDTQYF
TGTGCCAGTATGGCGGGGAGCACAGATACGCAGTATTTT
>TRBV6-6|-|-|TRBJ2-3
CASSQMDNRTDTQYF
TGTGCCAGCAGTCAAATGGACAACCGCACAGATACGCAGTATTTT
>TRBV9|TRBD1|-|TRBJ2-1
CASSTTGVSYNEQFF
TGTGCCAGCAGCACTACAGGGGTCTCCTACAATGAGCAGTTCTTC
>TRBV6-2/TRBV6-3|-|-|TRBJ2-2
CASTETGELFF
TGTGCCAGCACCGAAACCGGGGAGCTGTTTTTT
>TRBV2|-|-|TRBJ2-1
CASSDNRNEQFF
TGTGCCAGCAGTGATAATAGAAATGAGCAGTTCTTC
>TRBV7-8|TRBD1|-|TRBJ2-5
CASSTSQGARETQYF
TGTGCCAGCAGCACCTCACAGGGGGCGCGGGAGACCCAGTACTTC
>TRBV13|-|-|TRBJ2-7
CASSLSGWAPYEQYF
TGTGCCAGCAGCTTAAGTGGTTGGGCCCCCTACGAGCAGTACTTC
>TRBV12-3/TRBV12-4|-|-|TRBJ2-3
CASSLAGRDTQYF
TGTGCCAGCAGTTTAGCAGGGAGAGATACGCAGTATTTT
>TRBV5-6|TRBD1|-|TRBJ1-5
CASSTGQGGNQPQHF
TGTGCCAGCAGCACCGGACAGGGTGGCAATCAGCCCCAGCATTTT
>TRBV6-2/TRBV6-3|-|-|TRBJ1-2
CASSYYRSSDGYTF
TGTGCCAGCAGTTACTATCGATCGAGCGATGGCTACACCTTC
>TRBV14|TRBD1|once|TRBJ2-7
CASSPSLDRAISYEQYF
TGTGCCAGCAGCCCAAGCCTGGACAGGGCGATCTCCTACGAGCAGTACTTC
>TRBV7-9|-|-|TRBJ2-7
CASSLESGQDEQYF
TGTGCCAGCAGCCTAGAGAGCGGCCAGGACGAGCAGTACTTC
>TRBV7-9|-|once|TRBJ2-1
CASSLPGSFYNEQFF
TGTGCCAGCAGCTTACCGGGCTCCTTCTACAATGAGCAGTTCTTC
>TRBV14|-|-|TRBJ1-6
CASSESDRSPLHF
TGTGCCAGCAGCGAGAGTGACCGTTCACCCCTCCACTTT
>TRBV27|TRBD2|-|TRBJ2-7
CASSPGGISYEQYF
TGTGCCAGCAGCCCGGGAGGTATCTCCTACGAGCAGTACTTC
>TRBV6-2/TRBV6-3|-|-|TRBJ2-2
CASTPQGSANTGELFF
TGTGCCAGCACCCCACAGGGAAGCGCGAACACCGGGGAGCTGTTTTTT
>TRBV14|-|-|TRBJ2-6
CASSQEAREWSGANVLTF
TGTGCCAGCAGCCAAGAGGCCAGGGAGTGGTCTGGGGCCAACGTCCTGACTTTC
>TRBV12-3/TRBV12-4|-|-|TRBJ2-3
CASKFSFGDTQYF
TGTGCCAGCAAGTTCAGCTTCGGCGATACGCAGTATTTT
>TRBV3-1|-|once|TRBJ2-1
CASSQGDHLNNEQFF
TGTGCCAGCAGCCAAGGGGACCATCTGAACAATGAGCAGTTCTTC
>TRBV12-3/TRBV12-4|TRBD1|-|TRBJ2-7
CASSSTGSPYEQYF
TGTGCCAGCAGTTCGACAGGGTCCCCCTACGAGCAGTACTTC
>TRBV6-5|-|-|TRBJ2-1
CASSYKATGEQFF
TGTGCCAGCAGTTATAAAGCGACGGGTGAGCAGTTCTTC